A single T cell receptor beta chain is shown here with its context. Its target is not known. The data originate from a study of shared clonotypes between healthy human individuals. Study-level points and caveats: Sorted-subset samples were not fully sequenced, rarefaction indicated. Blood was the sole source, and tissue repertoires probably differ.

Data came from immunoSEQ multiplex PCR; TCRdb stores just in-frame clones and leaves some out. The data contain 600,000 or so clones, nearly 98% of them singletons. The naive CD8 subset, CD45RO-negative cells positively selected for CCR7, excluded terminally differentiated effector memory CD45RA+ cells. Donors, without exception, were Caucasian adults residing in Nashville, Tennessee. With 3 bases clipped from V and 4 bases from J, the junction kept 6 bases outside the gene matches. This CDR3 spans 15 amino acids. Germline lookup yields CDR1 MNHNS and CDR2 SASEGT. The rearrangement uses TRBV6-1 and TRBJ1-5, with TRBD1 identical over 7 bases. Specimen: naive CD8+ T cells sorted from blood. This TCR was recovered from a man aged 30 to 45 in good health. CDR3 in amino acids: CASSDRDSRNQPQHF. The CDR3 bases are TGTGCCAGCAGTGACCGGGACAGTCGAAATCAGCCCCAGCATTTT.